These 6 T cell receptor beta chains were sequenced from one sample in a study of blood T cell repertoires in COVID-19. Here immunoSEQ multiplex PCR was the method, and the copy in TCRdb shows in-frame clones only, minus some. The sample carries approximately 130,000 clones, approximately 85% recorded once. The sequenced sample was peripheral blood. The source is a human donor in a cohort sampled during active COVID-19.

The chain uses TRBV7-3 and TRBJ2-1; no definite D call. This CDR3 spans 15 amino acids. Deletions cut 1 base from V and 0 bases from J, with 7 bases between. CDR1 SGHTA and CDR2 FQGTGA come from the germline V gene. The CDR3 nucleotides read TGTGCCAGCAGCTTAAGTTGGAGCTCCTACAATGAGCAGTTCTTC. It codes for CASSLSWSSYNEQFF.

This clone was counted a few times. The chain is built from TRBV6-4 and TRBJ1-5, with TRBD1 as a possible D gene (5 bases). V was trimmed by 3 bases and J by 6 bases, leaving 18 bases between them. Germline V gives CDR1 MRHNA, CDR2 SNTAGT. CDR3 length: 16 residues. CDR3 loop: CASSESGGVGSQPQHF. CDR3 DNA sequence: TGTGCCAGCAGTGAGTCCGGGGGAGTGGGCAGTCAGCCCCAGCATTTT.

The table lists this clone with a count of one. The chain is built from TRBV2 and TRBJ1-3; D unclear. The CDR3 contains 14 residues. Deletions cut 5 bases from V and 8 bases from J, with 16 bases between. In germline, CDR1 is SNHLY, CDR2 FYNNEI. The CDR3 DNA sequence: TGTGCCAGCAGTCCACGGGATCGGGCGGACACCATATATTTT. Encoded protein: CASSPRDRADTIYF. Looking up the rest from reference TRBV2 and TRBJ1-3 gives the full variable domain: EPEVTQTPSHQVTQMGQEVILRCVPISNHLYFYWYRQILGQKVEFLVSFYNNEISEKSEIFDDQFSVERPDGSNFTLKIRSTKLEDSAMYFCASSPRDRADTIYFGEGSWLTVV.

The chain uses TRBV10-3 and TRBJ2-1; possible D gene TRBD2, 6 bases. Trimming left V 6 bases short and J 0 bases short, with 18 bases between. CDR3 length: 17 amino acids. Germline CDR1 reads ENHRY; CDR2 reads SYGVKD. CDR3 bases: TGTGCCATCAGGACGGAGGGACCCCCGAGCTCCTACAATGAGCAGTTCTTC. It translates to CAIRTEGPPSSYNEQFF.

The V and J genes are TRBV9 and TRBJ2-1; 10 bases line up with TRBD2. Germline-derived CDR1 and CDR2 are SGDLS and YYNGEE. Unmatched junction bases numbered 13, after V lost 4 bases and J lost 6 bases. The CDR3 consists of 17 residues. Here the CDR3 reads CASSPPRSGGAGNEQFF. The CDR3 DNA follows: TGTGCCAGCAGCCCCCCCCGCAGCGGGGGGGCGGGCAATGAGCAGTTCTTC.

The chain couples TRBV5-1 to TRBJ2-5; D perhaps matches TRBD2 (5 bases). The length of the CDR3 is 14 residues. V was cut by 2 bases and J by 1 base, with 9 bases left in between. Germline CDR1 is SGHRS and CDR2 is YFSETQ. CDR3 region: CASSFSSIQETQYF. The CDR3 DNA is TGCGCCAGCAGCTTTTCTAGCATCCAAGAGACCCAGTACTTC.